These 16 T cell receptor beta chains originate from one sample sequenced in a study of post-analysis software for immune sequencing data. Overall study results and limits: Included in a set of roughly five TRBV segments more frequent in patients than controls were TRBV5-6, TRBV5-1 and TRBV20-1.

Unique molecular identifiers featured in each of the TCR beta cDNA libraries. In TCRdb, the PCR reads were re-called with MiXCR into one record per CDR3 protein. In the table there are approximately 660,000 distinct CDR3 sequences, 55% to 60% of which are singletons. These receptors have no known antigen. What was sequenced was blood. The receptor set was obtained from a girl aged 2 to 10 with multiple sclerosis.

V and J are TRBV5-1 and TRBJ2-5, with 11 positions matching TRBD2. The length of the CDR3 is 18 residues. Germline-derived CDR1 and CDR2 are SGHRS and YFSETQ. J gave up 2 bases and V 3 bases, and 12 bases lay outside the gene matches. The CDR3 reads CASSWDAGTSGQQETQYF. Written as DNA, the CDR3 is TGCGCCAGCAGCTGGGACGCCGGGACTAGCGGCCAACAAGAGACCCAGTACTTC.

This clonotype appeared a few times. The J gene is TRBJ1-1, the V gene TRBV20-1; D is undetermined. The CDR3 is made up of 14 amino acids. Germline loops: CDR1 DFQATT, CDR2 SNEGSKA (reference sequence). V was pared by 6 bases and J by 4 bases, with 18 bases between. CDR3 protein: CSAIRVSAFTEAFF. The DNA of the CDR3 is TGCAGTGCAATCCGGGTTTCAGCATTCACTGAAGCTTTCTTT.

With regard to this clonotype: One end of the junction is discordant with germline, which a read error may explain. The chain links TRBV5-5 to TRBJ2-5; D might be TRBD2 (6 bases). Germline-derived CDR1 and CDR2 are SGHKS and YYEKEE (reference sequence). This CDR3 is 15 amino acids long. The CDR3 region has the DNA TGCGCCAGCAGCTTAAGGAATCGGGGGATCGTTCCGCAGTACTTC. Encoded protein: CASSLRNRGIVPQYF.

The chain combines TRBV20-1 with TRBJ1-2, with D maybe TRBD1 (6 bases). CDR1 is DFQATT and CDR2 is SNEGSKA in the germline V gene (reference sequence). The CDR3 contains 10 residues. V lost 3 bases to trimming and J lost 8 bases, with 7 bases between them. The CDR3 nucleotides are TGCAGTGCTAGGGGGGCGGGCTACACCTTC. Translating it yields CSARGAGYTF.

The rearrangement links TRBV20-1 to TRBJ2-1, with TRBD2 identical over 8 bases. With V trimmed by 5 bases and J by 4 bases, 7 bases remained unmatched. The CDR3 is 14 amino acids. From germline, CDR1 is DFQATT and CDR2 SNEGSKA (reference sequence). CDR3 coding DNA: TGCAGTGCTCTGGGACTAGTCGATTACAATGAGCAGTTCTTC. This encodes CSALGLVDYNEQFF.

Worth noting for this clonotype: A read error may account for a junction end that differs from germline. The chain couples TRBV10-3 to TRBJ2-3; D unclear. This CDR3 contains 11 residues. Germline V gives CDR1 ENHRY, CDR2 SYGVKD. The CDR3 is CAIRATDTQYF. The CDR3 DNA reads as TGCGCCATCCGGGCCACAGATACGCAGTATTTT.

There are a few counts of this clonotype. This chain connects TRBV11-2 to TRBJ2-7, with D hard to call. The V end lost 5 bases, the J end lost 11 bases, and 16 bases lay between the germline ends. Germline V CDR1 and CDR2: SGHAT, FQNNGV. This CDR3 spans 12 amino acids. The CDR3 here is CASSRNHRAKYF. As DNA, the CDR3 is TGTGCCAGCAGCCGTAATCACCGGGCCAAGTACTTC.

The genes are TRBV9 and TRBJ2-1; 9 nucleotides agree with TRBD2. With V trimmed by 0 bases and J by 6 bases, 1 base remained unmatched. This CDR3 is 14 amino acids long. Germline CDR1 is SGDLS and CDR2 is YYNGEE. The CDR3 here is CASSVELAGNEQFF. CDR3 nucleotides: TGTGCCAGCAGCGTAGAACTAGCGGGCAATGAGCAGTTCTTC. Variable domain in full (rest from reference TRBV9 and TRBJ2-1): DSGVTQTPKHLITATGQRVTLRCSPRSGDLSVYWYQQSLDQGLQFLIQYYNGEERAKGNILERFSAQQFPDLHSELNLSSLELGDSALYFCASSVELAGNEQFFGPGTRLTVL.

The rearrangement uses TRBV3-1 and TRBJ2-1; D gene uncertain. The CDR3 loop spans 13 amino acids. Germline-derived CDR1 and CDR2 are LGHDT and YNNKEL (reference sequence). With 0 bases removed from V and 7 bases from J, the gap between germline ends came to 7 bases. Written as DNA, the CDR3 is TGTGCCAGCAGCCAAGAAGTCAGAAATGAGCAGTTCTTC. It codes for CASSQEVRNEQFF.

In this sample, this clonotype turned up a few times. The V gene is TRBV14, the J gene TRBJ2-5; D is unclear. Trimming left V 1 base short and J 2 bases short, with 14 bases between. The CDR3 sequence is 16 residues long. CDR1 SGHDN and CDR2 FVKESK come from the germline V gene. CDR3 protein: CASSQVKGTLQETQYF. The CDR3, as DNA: TGTGCCAGCAGCCAAGTGAAGGGAACTCTGCAAGAGACCCAGTACTTC.

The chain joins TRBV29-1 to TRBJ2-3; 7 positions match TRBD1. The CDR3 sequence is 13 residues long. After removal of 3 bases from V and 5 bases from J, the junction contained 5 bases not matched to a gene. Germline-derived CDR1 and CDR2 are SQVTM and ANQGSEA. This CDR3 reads CSVDRGNVDTQYF. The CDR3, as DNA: TGCAGCGTTGACAGGGGGAATGTAGATACGCAGTATTTT.

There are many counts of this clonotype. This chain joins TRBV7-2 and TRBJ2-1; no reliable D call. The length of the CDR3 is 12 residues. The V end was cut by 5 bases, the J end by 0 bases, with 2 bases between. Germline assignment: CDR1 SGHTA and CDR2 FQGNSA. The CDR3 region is CASSRSYNEQFF. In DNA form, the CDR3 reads TGTGCCAGCAGCCGCTCCTACAATGAGCAGTTCTTC.

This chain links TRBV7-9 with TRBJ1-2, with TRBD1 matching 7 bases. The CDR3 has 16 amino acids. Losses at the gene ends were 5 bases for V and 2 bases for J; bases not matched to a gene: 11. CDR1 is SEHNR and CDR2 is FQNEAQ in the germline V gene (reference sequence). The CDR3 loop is CASSDPRDRANYGYTF. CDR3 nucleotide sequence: TGTGCCAGCAGCGACCCCCGTGACAGGGCGAACTATGGCTACACCTTC.

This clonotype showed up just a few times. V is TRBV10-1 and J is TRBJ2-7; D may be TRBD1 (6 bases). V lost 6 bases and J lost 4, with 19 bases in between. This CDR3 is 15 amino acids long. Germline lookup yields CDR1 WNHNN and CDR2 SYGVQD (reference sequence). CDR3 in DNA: TGCGCCAGCAGCCAGGGGTCCGGGAAAGGGTACGAGCAGTACTTC. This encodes CASSQGSGKGYEQYF.

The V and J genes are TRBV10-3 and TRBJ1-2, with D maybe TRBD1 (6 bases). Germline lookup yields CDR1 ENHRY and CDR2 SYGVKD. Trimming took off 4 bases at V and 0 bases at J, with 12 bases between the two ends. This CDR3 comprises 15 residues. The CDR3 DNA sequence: TGTGCCATCAGTGCGCGGGGGGCCCCTAACTATGGCTACACCTTC. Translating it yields CAISARGAPNYGYTF.

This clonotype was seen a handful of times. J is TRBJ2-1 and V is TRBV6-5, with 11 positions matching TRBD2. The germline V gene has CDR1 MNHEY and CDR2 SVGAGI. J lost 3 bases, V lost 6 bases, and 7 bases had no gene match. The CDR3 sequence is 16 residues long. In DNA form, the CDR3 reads TGTGCCAGCAGCGCGCCTAGCGGGGGGCTCTACAATGAGCAGTTCTTC. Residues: CASSAPSGGLYNEQFF.